This T cell receptor beta chain was identified during a study of T cells in Graves' hyperthyroidism and ophthalmopathy. RNA transcripts were the template for amplifying TCR beta CDR3 regions. The primer set for the first-round RT-PCR of the TCR CDR3 was HTBI. Each CDR3 protein is one row after TCRdb ran MiXCR on the multiplex PCR reads. The table includes more than 550,000 distinct CDR3 sequences, 45% detected once. Germline V gives CDR1 LGHNA, CDR2 YSLEER. Trimming took off 1 base at V and 1 base at J, with 10 bases between the two ends. The CDR3 has 15 amino acids. The chain couples TRBV4-3 to TRBJ1-1; no definite D call. This clonotype was sampled from an adult man with Graves' disease, either hyperthyroidism or ophthalmopathy (not recorded which). The source material was peripheral blood or thyroid tissue (not recorded which). The CDR3 protein is CASSQGNSRNTEAFF. The DNA of the CDR3 is TGCGCCAGCAGCCAAGGGAACAGCAGGAACACTGAAGCTTTCTTT.